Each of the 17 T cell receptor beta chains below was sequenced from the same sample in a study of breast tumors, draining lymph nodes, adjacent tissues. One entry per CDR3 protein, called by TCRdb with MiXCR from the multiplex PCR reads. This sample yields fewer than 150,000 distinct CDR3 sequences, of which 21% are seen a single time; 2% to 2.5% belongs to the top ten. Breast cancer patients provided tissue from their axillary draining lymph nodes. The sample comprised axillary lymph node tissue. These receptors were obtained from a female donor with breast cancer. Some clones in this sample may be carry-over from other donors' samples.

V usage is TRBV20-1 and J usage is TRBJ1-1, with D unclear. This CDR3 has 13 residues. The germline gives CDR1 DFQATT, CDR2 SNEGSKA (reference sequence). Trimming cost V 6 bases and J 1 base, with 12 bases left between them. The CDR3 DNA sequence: TGCAGTGCCCGGGAGCAGGAGAACACTGAAGCTTTCTTT. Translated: CSAREQENTEAFF.

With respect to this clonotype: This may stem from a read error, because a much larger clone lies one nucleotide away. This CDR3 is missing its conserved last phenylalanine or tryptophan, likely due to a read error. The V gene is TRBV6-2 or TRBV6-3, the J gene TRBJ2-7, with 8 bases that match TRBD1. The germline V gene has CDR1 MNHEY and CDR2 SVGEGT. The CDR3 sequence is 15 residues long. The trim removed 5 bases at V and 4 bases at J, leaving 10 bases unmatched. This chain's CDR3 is CASSQPRQGKYEQYL. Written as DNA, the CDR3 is TGTGCCAGCAGTCAACCCAGACAGGGGAAGTACGAGCAGTACCTC.

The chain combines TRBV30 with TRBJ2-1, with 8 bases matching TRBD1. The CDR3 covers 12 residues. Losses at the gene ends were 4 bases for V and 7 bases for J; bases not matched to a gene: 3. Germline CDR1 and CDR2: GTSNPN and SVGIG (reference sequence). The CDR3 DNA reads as TGTGCCTGGACGGGGACAGGAAATGAGCAGTTCTTC. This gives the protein CAWTGTGNEQFF.

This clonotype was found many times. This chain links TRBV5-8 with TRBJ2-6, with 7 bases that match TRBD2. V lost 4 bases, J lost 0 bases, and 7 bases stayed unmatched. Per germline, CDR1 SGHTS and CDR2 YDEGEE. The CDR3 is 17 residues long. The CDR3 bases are TGTGCCAGCAGCAAAAGCGGGATCCCCTCTGGGGCCAACGTCCTGACTTTC. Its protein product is CASSKSGIPSGANVLTF.

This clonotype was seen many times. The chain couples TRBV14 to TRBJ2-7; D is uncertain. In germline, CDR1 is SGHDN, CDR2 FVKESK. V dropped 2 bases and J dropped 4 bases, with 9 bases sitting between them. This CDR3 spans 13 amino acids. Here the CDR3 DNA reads TGTGCCAGCAGCCAACTCATGGGATACGAGCAGTACTTC. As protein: CASSQLMGYEQYF.

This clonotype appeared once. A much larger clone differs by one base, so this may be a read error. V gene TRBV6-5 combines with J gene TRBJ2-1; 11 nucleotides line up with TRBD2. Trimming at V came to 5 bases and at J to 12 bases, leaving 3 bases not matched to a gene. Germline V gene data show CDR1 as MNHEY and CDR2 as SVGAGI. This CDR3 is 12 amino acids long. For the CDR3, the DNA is TGTGCCAGCAGTAAGCTAGCGGGGGGGCAGTTCTTC. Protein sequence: CASSKLAGGQFF.

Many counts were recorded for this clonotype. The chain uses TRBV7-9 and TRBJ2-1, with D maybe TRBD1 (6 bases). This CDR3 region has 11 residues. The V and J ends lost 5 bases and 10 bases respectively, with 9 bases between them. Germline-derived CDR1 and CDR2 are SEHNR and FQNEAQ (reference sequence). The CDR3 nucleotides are TGTGCCAGCAGCGGAACAGGGGAGCAGTTCTTC. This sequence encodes CASSGTGEQFF.

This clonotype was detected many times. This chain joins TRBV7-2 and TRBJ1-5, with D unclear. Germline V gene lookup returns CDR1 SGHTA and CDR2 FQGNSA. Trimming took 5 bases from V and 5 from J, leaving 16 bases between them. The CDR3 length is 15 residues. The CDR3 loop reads CASSLLASEHQPQHF. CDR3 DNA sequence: TGTGCCAGCAGCCTACTAGCGTCAGAACATCAGCCCCAGCATTTT.

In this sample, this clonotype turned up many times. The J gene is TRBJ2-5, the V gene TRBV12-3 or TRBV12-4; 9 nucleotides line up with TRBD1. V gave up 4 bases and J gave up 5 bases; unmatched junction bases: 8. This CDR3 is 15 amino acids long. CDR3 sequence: CASSYRDRARETQYF. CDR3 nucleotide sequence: TGTGCCAGCAGTTACCGGGACAGGGCTCGTGAGACCCAGTACTTC.

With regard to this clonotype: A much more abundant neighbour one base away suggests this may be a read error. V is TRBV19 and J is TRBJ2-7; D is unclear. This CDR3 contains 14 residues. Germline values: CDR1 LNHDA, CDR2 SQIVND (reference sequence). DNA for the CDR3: TGTGACAGTAGTATAGAAGGGCGCAGAGGCGAGCAGTACTTC. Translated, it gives CDSSIEGRRGEQYF.

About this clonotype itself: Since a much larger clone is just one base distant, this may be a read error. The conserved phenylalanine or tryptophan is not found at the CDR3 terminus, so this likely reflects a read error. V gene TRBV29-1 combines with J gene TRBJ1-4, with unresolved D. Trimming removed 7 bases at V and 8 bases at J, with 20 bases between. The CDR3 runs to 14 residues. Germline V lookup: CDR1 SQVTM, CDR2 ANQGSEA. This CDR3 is CSATTAWVGEKLFS. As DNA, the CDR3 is TGCAGCGCCACAACTGCATGGGTTGGGGAAAAACTGTTTTCT.

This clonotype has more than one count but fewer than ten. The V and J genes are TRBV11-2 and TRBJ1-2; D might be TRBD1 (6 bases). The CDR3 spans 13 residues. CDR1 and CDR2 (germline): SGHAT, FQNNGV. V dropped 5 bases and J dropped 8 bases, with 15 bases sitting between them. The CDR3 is CASSRQDLLGYTF. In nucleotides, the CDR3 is TGTGCCAGCAGCAGACAGGACCTCCTCGGCTACACCTTC.

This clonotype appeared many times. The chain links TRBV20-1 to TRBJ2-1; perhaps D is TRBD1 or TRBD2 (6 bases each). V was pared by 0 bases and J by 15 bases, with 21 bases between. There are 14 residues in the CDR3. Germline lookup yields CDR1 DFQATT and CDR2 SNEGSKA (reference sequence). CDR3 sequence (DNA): TGCAGTGCTAGAGAGGGGGCAACTAGCTCCCTACCGTTCTTC. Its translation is CSAREGATSSLPFF.

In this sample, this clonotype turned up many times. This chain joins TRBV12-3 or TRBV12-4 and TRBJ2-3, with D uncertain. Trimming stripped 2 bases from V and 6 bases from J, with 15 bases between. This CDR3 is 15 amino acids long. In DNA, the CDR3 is TGTGCCAGCAGTTTAATCAATCCCCGAGCGGATACGCAGTATTTT. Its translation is CASSLINPRADTQYF.

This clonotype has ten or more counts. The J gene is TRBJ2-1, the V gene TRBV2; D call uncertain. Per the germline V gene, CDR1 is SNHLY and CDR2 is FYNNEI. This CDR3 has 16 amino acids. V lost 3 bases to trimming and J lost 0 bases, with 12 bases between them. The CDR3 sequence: CASSEYYTNSYNEQFF. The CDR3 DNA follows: TGTGCCAGCAGTGAGTACTATACCAACTCCTACAATGAGCAGTTCTTC. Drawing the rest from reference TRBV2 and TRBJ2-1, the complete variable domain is EPEVTQTPSHQVTQMGQEVILRCVPISNHLYFYWYRQILGQKVEFLVSFYNNEISEKSEIFDDQFSVERPDGSNFTLKIRSTKLEDSAMYFCASSEYYTNSYNEQFFGPGTRLTVL.

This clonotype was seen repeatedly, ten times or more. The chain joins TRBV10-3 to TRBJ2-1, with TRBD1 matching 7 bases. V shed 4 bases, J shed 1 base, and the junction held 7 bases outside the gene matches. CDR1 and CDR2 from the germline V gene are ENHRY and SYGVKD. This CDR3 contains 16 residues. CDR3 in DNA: TGTGCCATCAGTGGATCAGGGGGAATATCCTACAATGAGCAGTTCTTC. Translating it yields CAISGSGGISYNEQFF.

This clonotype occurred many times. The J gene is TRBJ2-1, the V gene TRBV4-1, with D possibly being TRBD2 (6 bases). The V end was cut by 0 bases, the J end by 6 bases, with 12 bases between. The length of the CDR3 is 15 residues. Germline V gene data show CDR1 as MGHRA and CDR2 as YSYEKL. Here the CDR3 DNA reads TGCGCCAGCAGCCAAGATCGGGGCGGGATCAATGAGCAGTTCTTC. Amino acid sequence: CASSQDRGGINEQFF.